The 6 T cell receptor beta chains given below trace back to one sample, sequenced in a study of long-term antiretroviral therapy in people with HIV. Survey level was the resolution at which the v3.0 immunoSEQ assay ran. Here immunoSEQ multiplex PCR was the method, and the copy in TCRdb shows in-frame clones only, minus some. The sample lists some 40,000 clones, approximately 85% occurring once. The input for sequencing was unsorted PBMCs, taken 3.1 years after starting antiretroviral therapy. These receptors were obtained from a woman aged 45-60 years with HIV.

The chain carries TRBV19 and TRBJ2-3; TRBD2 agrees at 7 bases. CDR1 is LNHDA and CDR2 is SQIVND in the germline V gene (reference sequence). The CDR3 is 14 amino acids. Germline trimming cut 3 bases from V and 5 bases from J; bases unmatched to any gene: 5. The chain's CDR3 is CASSMRRGRDTQYF. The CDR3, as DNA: TGTGCCAGTAGTATGAGGCGGGGGAGAGATACGCAGTATTTT.

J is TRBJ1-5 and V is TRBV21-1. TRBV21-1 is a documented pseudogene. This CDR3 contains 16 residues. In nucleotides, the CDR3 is TGTGCCAGCAGCAGAAAGCTACAGCGGTTCAATCAGCCCCAGCATTTT. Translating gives CASSRKLQRFNQPQHF.

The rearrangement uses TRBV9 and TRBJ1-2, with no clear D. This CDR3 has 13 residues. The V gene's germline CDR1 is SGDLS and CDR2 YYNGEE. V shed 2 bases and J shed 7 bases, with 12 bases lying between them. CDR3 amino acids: CASSVSQRVGYTF. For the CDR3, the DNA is TGTGCCAGCAGCGTTTCCCAAAGAGTTGGCTACACCTTC.

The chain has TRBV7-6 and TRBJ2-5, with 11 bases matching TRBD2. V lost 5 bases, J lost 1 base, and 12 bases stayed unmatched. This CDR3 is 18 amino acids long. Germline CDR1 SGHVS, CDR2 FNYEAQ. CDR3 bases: TGTGCCAGCAGCCTCAAGCTGACTAGCGGGGACTTCCAAGAGACCCAGTACTTC. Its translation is CASSLKLTSGDFQETQYF.

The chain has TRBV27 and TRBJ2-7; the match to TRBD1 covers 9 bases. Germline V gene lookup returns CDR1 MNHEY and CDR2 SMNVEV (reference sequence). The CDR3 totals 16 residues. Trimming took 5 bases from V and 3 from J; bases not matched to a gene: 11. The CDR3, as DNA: TGTGCCAGCAGTCCACCCCCGGGACAGGGTTACTACGAGCAGTACTTC. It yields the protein CASSPPPGQGYYEQYF.

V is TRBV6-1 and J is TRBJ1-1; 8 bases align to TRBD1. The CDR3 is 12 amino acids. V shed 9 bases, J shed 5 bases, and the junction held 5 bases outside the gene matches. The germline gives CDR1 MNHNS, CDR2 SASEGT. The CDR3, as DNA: TGTGCCAGTGGACAGGGTAGAACTGAAGCTTTCTTT. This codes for CASGQGRTEAFF.